This entry features one TCR beta chain sequence. These data are taken from a study of control samples from healthy donors and cancer patients. J gave up 2 bases and V 2 bases, and 0 bases lay outside the gene matches. From germline, CDR1 is SGHNT and CDR2 YYREEE (reference sequence). The CDR3 sequence is 14 residues long. The repertoire was sequenced with immunoSEQ multiplex PCR; TCRdb's copy has only in-frame clones and lacks some. Of around 170,000 clones listed, around 88% are singletons. This chain joins TRBV5-4 and TRBJ1-4, with 7 bases matching TRBD1. Sample: blood. This receptor was obtained from a woman aged 25-40 years in good health. CDR3 in amino acids: CASSLQGTNEKLFF. The CDR3, as DNA: TGTGCCAGCAGCTTACAGGGGACTAATGAAAAACTGTTTTTT.